The 7 T cell receptor beta chains below come from one sample, sequenced in a study of T cell responses to AZD1222 COVID-19 vaccine. Assay: immunoSEQ multiplex PCR; the TCRdb copy retains only in-frame clones and omits some. The table lists roughly 180,000 clones, 91% of them singletons, with under 4% in the top ten. Here the sequenced sample was peripheral blood, taken 28 days after the second AZD1222 dose. The origin of the receptors is an adult who received the AZD1222 COVID-19 vaccine.

This clone appeared a single time. The rearrangement uses TRBV3-1 (or the pseudogene TRBV3-2) and TRBJ1-4; the D is unclear. Germline loops: CDR1 LGHDT, CDR2 YNNKEL (reference sequence). CDR3 length equals 13 residues. Trimming took off 4 bases at V and 8 bases at J, with 11 bases between the two ends. Here the CDR3 reads CASSPVTGEKLFF. As DNA, the CDR3 is TGTGCCAGCAGCCCAGTTACGGGGGAAAAACTGTTTTTT.

The chain is built from TRBV18 and TRBJ1-4, with 7 bases identical to TRBD1. CDR3 size: 16 residues. The germline V gene has CDR1 KGHSH and CDR2 LQKENI. V shed 6 bases, J shed 0 bases, and the junction held 7 bases outside the gene matches. CDR3 sequence reads: CASSLQGQATNEKLFF. CDR3 coding DNA: TGTGCCAGCTCTCTACAGGGGCAAGCAACTAATGAAAAACTGTTTTTT.

Written as DNA, the CDR3 is TGTGCCAGCAGCGTAGACCCCGCCATCCCTGAAGCTTTCTTT. This gives the protein CASSVDPAIPEAFF. The V gene is TRBV9, the J gene TRBJ1-1; no clear D. Germline CDR1 reads SGDLS; CDR2 reads YYNGEE. Trimming shortened V by 0 bases and J by 6 bases, and 12 bases separated the two germline ends. The CDR3 runs 14 residues.

This chain uses TRBV4-2 with TRBJ1-1, with 7 bases aligning to TRBD1. CDR1 and CDR2 from the germline V gene are LGHNA and YNFKEQ. The CDR3 is made up of 12 amino acids. J gave up 11 bases and V 1 base, and 4 bases lay outside the gene matches. CDR3 DNA: TGTGCCAGCAGCCAAGGGCAGGGGGAGGCTTTCTTT. This translates into CASSQGQGEAFF.

The V gene is TRBV7-8, the J gene TRBJ2-7, with D perhaps TRBD2 (5 bases). V dropped 5 bases and J dropped 3 bases, with 8 bases sitting between them. Germline V CDR1 and CDR2: SGHVS, FQNEAQ. The CDR3 extends over 12 amino acids. For the CDR3, the DNA is TGTGCCAGCAGCCGAGGACTCTACGAGCAGTACTTC. It is translated as CASSRGLYEQYF.

This clone was counted only a few times. The chain uses TRBV6-5 and TRBJ1-2; D gene ambiguous. The V gene's germline CDR1 is MNHEY and CDR2 SVGAGI. V dropped 6 bases and J dropped 3 bases, with 8 bases sitting between them. The CDR3 is 12 amino acids. CDR3 in amino acids: CASSRHDYGYTF. For the CDR3, the DNA is TGTGCCAGCAGCCGCCATGACTATGGCTACACCTTC.

The V gene is TRBV6-5, the J gene TRBJ1-2; TRBD1 might be the D (6 bases). CDR1 is MNHEY, CDR2 SVGAGI, per germline. The V and J ends lost 4 bases and 5 bases respectively, with 20 bases between them. CDR3 size: 16 residues. This CDR3 is CASSSSGHSAGYGYTF. As DNA, the CDR3 is TGTGCCAGCAGTTCCTCGGGACACTCGGCCGGTTATGGCTACACCTTC.